This T cell receptor (beta chain) was observed in a study of beta chain features in type 1 diabetes. General study results and limits: Fewer insertions but more deletions were seen at VDJ junctions in type 1 diabetes patients. Short templates might get an advantage during PCR, and this would be equal in patients and controls. Relative to healthy donors, patients appeared to have naive, central memory and Treg TCRB repertoires that were more similar.

Comments on this clone: Its cognate antigen is unknown.

Investigators reverse transcribed all isolated RNA, so they sequenced expressed TCRB transcripts. Clones were sequenced by immunoSEQ multiplex PCR, and TCRdb holds only the in-frame ones, with some missing. Of about 40,000 clones in the sample, roughly 64% were seen once. The germline V and J ends were trimmed by 1 base and 1 base, with 20 bases remaining between them. CDR3 length equals 18 residues. Germline lookup yields CDR1 SEHNR and CDR2 FQNEAQ (reference sequence). Sorting based on CD45RO/CCR7/CD25/CD127/CD95/CD27 separated CD4+ naive, central memory, regulatory and stem cell-like memory cells.

Sequenced: Tregs from blood. This chain links TRBV7-9 with TRBJ2-7, with D perhaps matching TRBD1 (5 bases). This receptor was taken from a woman aged 25 to 39 in good health. CDR3 region: CASSLERIGVGTSYEQYF. The CDR3 DNA is TGTGCCAGCAGCTTAGAGCGTATAGGGGTTGGAACGTCCTACGAGCAGTACTTC.